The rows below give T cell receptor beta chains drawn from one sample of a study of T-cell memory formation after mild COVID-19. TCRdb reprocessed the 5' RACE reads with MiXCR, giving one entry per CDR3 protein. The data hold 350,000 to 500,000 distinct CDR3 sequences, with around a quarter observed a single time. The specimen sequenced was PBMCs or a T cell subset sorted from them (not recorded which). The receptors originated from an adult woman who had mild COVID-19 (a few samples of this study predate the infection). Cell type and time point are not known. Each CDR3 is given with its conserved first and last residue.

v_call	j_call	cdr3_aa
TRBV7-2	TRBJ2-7	CASSLAGFSGPSSYEQYF
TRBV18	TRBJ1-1	CASSPQQGMRNTEAFF
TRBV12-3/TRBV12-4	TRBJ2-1	CASLLKSSYNEQFF
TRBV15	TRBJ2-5	CATSRGLASQETQYF
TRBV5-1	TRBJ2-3	CASSLGLVGDTQYF
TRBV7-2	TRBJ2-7	CASSGPGLEQYF
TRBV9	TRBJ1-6	CASSVEGSYNSPLHF
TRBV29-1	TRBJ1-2	CSVGGASYGYTF
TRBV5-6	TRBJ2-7	CASSPTVNPGHEQYF
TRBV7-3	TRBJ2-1	CASSTGQGALEQFF
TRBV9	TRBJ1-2	CASSVTLSDSNYGYTF
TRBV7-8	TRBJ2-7	CASSFPATPYEQYF
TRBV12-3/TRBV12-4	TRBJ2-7	CASNSDRGLYTEQYF
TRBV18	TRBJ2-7	CASSPPFSRSSYEQYF
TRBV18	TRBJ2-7	CASSRGQGTSGEQYF
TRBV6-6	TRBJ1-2	CASSLHLMGGRPYGYTF
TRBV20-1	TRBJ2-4	CSARPSGRAPTLAKNIQYF
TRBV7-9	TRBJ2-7	CASSLVRGQLNEQYF
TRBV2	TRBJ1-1	CASTVTLNTEAFF
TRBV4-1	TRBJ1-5	CASSPREEGGVQPQHF
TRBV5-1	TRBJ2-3	CASTPGLVTDTQYF
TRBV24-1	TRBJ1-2	CATSDPTANYGYTF
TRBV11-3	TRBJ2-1	CASSPGTRIYGEQFF
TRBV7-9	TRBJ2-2	CASSLGIGELFF
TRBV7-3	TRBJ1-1	CASSFTGTRGNTEAFF
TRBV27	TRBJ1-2	CASSLSTGYGYTF
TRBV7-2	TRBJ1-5	CASNYRGYSNQPQHF
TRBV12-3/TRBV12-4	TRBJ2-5	CASSLSGGKTQYF
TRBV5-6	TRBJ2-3	CASSLDGDDVSTDTQYF
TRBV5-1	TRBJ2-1	CASSLMGGSYNEQFF
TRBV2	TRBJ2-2	CASSPNRGPNTGELFF
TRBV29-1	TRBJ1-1	CSVVQGLGNTEAFF
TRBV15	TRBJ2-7	CATSRDWTGVYEQYF
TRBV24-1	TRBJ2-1	CATRTQLGDEQFF
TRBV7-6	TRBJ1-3	CASSLARQVGGDTIYF